The TCR beta chain under discussion was sequenced for a study of cytomegalovirus exposure and HLA in healthy donors. General study findings and limits: In a later analysis, a missense DCLRE1C variant was linked to TCR beta V- and J-gene trimming.

The ends lost 3 bases at V and 6 bases at J; junction bases unmatched: 10. Germline V gene sequence: CDR1 SGDLS, CDR2 YYNGEE. This CDR3 region has 15 residues. Note on this clone: Antigen unknown.

The PCR was carried out with 60 Vbeta primers and 13 Jbeta primers. Method: immunoSEQ multiplex PCR; TCRdb's copy keeps in-frame clones and lacks some. This table holds approximately 200,000 clones, over 60% found once. Healthy bone marrow donors made up the donor group. This clonotype originated in a middle-aged man in good health and CMV-seronegative. This chain connects TRBV9 to TRBJ2-7; 9 bases line up with TRBD1. Sequencing was carried out using PBMCs. Written as DNA, the CDR3 is TGTGCCAGCAGCGCGAGGACAGGGGTAGGTGGCGAGCAGTACTTC. It is translated as CASSARTGVGGEQYF. Full variable domain (outside the CDR3, taken from reference TRBV9 and TRBJ2-7): DSGVTQTPKHLITATGQRVTLRCSPRSGDLSVYWYQQSLDQGLQFLIQYYNGEERAKGNILERFSAQQFPDLHSELNLSSLELGDSALYFCASSARTGVGGEQYFGPGTRLTVT.